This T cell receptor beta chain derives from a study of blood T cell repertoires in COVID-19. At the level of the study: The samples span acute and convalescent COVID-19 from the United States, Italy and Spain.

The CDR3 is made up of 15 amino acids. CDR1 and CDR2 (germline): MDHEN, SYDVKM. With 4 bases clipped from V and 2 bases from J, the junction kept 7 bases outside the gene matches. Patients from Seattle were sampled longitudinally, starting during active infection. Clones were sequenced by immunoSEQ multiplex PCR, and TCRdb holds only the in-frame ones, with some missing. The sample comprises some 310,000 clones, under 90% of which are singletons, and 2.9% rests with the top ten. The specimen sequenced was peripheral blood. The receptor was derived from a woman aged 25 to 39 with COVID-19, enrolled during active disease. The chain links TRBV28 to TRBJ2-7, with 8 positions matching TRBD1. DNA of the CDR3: TGTGCCAGCAGTTCGTCAAAGGGACAGGCCTACGAGCAGTACTTC. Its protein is CASSSSKGQAYEQYF.